The sequence of this T cell receptor beta chain was determined in a study of blood T cell repertoires in COVID-19. Study overall: Acute-phase and convalescent COVID-19 samples originated in the United States, Italy and Spain.

Clones were sequenced by immunoSEQ multiplex PCR, and TCRdb holds only the in-frame ones, with some missing. The sample holds 250,000 to 300,000 clones, around 89% seen once. V lost 5 bases and J 4 bases, leaving 14 bases between the germline ends. Looked up from germline, CDR1 is SEHNR and CDR2 is FQNEAQ (reference sequence). The CDR3 consists of 14 residues. The sequenced sample consisted of PBMCs or T cells enriched from blood (not recorded which). The TCR comes from a middle-aged man who had recovered from COVID-19. The chain uses TRBV7-9 and TRBJ1-2; D is unclear. The CDR3 nucleotides are TGTGCCAGCAGCCCAACAACAGCCTTCTATGGCTACACCTTC. As protein: CASSPTTAFYGYTF.